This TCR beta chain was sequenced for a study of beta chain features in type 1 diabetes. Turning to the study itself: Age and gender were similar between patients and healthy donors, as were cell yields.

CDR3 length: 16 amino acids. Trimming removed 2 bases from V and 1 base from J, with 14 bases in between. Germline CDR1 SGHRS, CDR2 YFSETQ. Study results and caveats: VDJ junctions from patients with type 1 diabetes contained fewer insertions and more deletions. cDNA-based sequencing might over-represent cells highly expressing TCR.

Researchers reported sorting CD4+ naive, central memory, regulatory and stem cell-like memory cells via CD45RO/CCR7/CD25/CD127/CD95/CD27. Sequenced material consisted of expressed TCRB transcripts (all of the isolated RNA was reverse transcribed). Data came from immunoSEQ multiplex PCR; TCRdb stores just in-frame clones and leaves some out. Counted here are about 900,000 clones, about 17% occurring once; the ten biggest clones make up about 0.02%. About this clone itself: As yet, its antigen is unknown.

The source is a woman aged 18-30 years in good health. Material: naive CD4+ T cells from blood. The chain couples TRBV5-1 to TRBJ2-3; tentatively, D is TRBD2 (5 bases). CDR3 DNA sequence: TGCGCCAGCAGCTTAAATTTGGGGAGCGGCACAGATACGCAGTATTTT. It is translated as CASSLNLGSGTDTQYF.